Presented here are 30 T cell receptor beta chains from one specimen sequenced in a study of T cells in Graves' hyperthyroidism and ophthalmopathy. Amplification yielded TCR beta CDR3 regions, with RNA transcripts as the source. Initially, a first-round RT-PCR of the TCR CDR3 employed the HTBI primer set. One entry per CDR3 protein, called by TCRdb with MiXCR from the multiplex PCR reads. The table shows approximately 370,000 distinct CDR3 sequences, with 14% to 15% occurring only once. Sequenced material: blood. These TCRs come from a woman aged 25 to 39 with Graves' hyperthyroidism.

The table lists this clonotype with many counts. The chain combines TRBV6-1 with TRBJ2-7; D is possibly TRBD2 (8 bases). CDR3 length equals 15 residues. The V gene lost 7 bases and the J gene lost 4 bases, with 20 bases spanning the gap. The V gene's germline CDR1 is MNHNS and CDR2 SASEGT. CDR3 DNA: TGTGCCAGCAACTCGGGAGGGGGCGGGAGGTACGAGCAGTACTTC. It yields the protein CASNSGGGGRYEQYF.

In this sample, this clonotype turned up many times. The rearrangement uses TRBV28 and TRBJ2-1; 7 bases align to TRBD2. The trim removed 8 bases at V and 9 bases at J, leaving 10 bases unmatched. The germline gives CDR1 MDHEN, CDR2 SYDVKM. The CDR3 runs 13 residues. CDR3: CASCEGGPCEQFF. In DNA form, the CDR3 reads TGTGCCAGCTGTGAGGGAGGGCCATGTGAGCAGTTCTTC.

This clonotype has a count of ten or more. The chain links TRBV6-5 to TRBJ2-7; 10 positions agree with TRBD2. This CDR3 contains 19 residues. V shed 0 bases and J 5 bases; nucleotides not matched to a gene: 16. Germline V gene data show CDR1 as MNHEY and CDR2 as SVGAGI. The CDR3 DNA sequence: TGTGCCAGCAGTTACTCATTCCGGGGCTTGGCTAGCGGGAGTAACGAGCAGTACTTC. It specifies CASSYSFRGLASGSNEQYF.

This clonotype was recorded a few times. V and J are TRBV2 and TRBJ2-3; D is unresolved. The CDR3 contains 14 residues. Germline CDR1 is SNHLY and CDR2 is FYNNEI. The V gene lost 2 bases and the J gene lost 7 bases, with 13 bases spanning the gap. CDR3 in amino acids: CASSEMVGPNTQYF. CDR3 sequence (DNA): TGTGCCAGCAGTGAAATGGTAGGGCCGAATACGCAGTATTTT.

This clonotype occurred many times. This rearrangement joins TRBV20-1 to TRBJ2-2; tentatively, D is TRBD1 (6 bases). This CDR3 is 15 amino acids long. V shed 4 bases and J shed 1 base, with 13 bases lying between them. The V gene's germline CDR1 is DFQATT and CDR2 SNEGSKA (reference sequence). Written as DNA, the CDR3 is TGCAGTGCTACCCAAACAGGGAAGAACACCGGGGAGCTGTTTTTT. This sequence encodes CSATQTGKNTGELFF.

V and J are TRBV25-1 and TRBJ2-3, with D possibly TRBD2 on 6 matching bases. Germline V gene lookup returns CDR1 MGHDK and CDR2 SYGVNS. The CDR3 is made up of 14 amino acids. The germline V and J ends were trimmed by 1 base and 6 bases, with 11 bases remaining between them. The CDR3 nucleotides are TGTGCCAGCAGTGAATGGGGGGATCTGGATACGCAGTATTTT. Its protein is CASSEWGDLDTQYF.

In this sample, this clonotype turned up a few times. Here the CDR3 reads CASSPLPREPDTQYF. Here the CDR3 DNA reads TGTGCCAGCTCACCTCTCCCCCGGGAGCCAGATACGCAGTATTTT. The chain recombines TRBV18 with TRBJ2-3; D is possibly TRBD2 (6 bases). The germline V gene encodes CDR1 KGHSH and CDR2 LQKENI. V was clipped by 3 bases and J by 4 bases, with 14 bases between them. This CDR3 contains 15 residues.

This clonotype came up many times. This rearrangement joins TRBV28 to TRBJ2-7; 7 bases are a match to TRBD2. The CDR3 runs to 14 residues. V shed 3 bases and J 3 bases; nucleotides not matched to a gene: 5. CDR1 is MDHEN and CDR2 is SYDVKM in the germline V gene. The CDR3 nucleotides read TGTGCCAGCAGTTTCGGCGGGAGTATCTACGAGCAGTACTTC. It translates to CASSFGGSIYEQYF.

This clonotype was seen only a few times. The gene calls are TRBV28 and TRBJ2-1, with 9 nucleotides matching TRBD2. CDR1 and CDR2 from the germline V gene are MDHEN and SYDVKM. The ends lost 6 bases at V and 10 bases at J; junction bases unmatched: 7. The CDR3 is 13 residues long. This CDR3 is CASRGSGSQEQFF. The CDR3, as DNA: TGTGCCAGCAGGGGTAGCGGGAGCCAAGAGCAGTTCTTC.

This clonotype was counted at least ten times. The chain is built from TRBV3-1 and TRBJ2-2; maybe TRBD2 (6 bases). The CDR3 is made up of 15 amino acids. Germline V gene lookup returns CDR1 LGHDT and CDR2 YNNKEL (reference sequence). V shed 2 bases and J shed 6 bases, with 13 bases lying between them. The CDR3 DNA sequence: TGTGCCAGCAGCCAACCTGCGGGGCCGGCCGGGGAGCTGTTTTTT. Translated: CASSQPAGPAGELFF.

The table lists this clonotype with many counts. V gene TRBV20-1 combines with J gene TRBJ2-7; TRBD1 aligns across 10 bases. Trimming at V came to 5 bases and at J to 3 bases, leaving 4 bases not matched to a gene. Germline CDR1 is DFQATT and CDR2 is SNEGSKA (reference sequence). There are 13 residues in the CDR3. The CDR3 DNA reads TGCAGTGCTGAGACAGGGGGCCACTACGAGCAGTACTTC. Translated: CSAETGGHYEQYF.

This clonotype was observed many times. The genes are TRBV28 and TRBJ2-1, with 9 bases matching TRBD2. Losses at the gene ends were 1 base for V and 4 bases for J; bases not matched to a gene: 5. Germline CDR1 is MDHEN and CDR2 is SYDVKM. The CDR3 consists of 16 residues. CDR3 loop: CASSLLVAGVYNEQFF. For the CDR3, the DNA is TGTGCCAGCAGTTTATTGGTAGCGGGGGTTTACAATGAGCAGTTCTTC.

The rearrangement uses TRBV19 and TRBJ1-1; a weak D match, TRBD1 (6 bases). Germline values: CDR1 LNHDA, CDR2 SQIVND (reference sequence). This CDR3 spans 14 amino acids. V lost 5 bases and J lost 5, with 15 bases in between. This CDR3 is CASSPRQEGTEAFF. The CDR3 nucleotides read TGTGCCAGTAGTCCCCGACAGGAAGGGACTGAAGCTTTCTTT. The full variable domain, rest sourced from reference TRBV19 and TRBJ1-1, is DGGITQSPKYLFRKEGQNVTLSCEQNLNHDAMYWYRQDPGQGLRLIYYSQIVNDFQKGDIAEGYSVSREKKESFPLTVTSAQKNPTAFYLCASSPRQEGTEAFFGQGTRLTVV.

This clonotype was found a few times. V is TRBV7-9 and J is TRBJ2-3, with 9 positions matching TRBD1. After removal of 4 bases from V and 6 bases from J, the junction contained 5 bases not matched to a gene. This CDR3 spans 14 amino acids. Germline assignment: CDR1 SEHNR and CDR2 FQNEAQ (reference sequence). The CDR3 DNA is TGTGCCAGCAGCTCGGGACAGGGAAGGGATACGCAGTATTTT. It encodes CASSSGQGRDTQYF.

This clonotype was detected ten times or more. The V call is TRBV11-1, the J call TRBJ2-3, with 8 nucleotides matching TRBD2. Germline V lookup: CDR1 SGHAT, CDR2 FQDESV (reference sequence). CDR3 length equals 17 residues. The junction had 16 bases not matched to a gene; V was cut back by 5 bases and J by 6 bases. CDR3 residues: CASSPSRGRLPVDTQYF. In nucleotides, the CDR3 is TGTGCCAGCAGCCCGAGCCGCGGGAGGCTTCCGGTGGATACGCAGTATTTT.

Concerning this clonotype: Given a much more abundant clone one base away, this may be a read error. This chain connects TRBV20-1 to TRBJ1-2; D uncertain. V gave up 0 bases and J gave up 6 bases, with 14 bases separating them. In germline, CDR1 is DFQATT, CDR2 SNEGSKA (reference sequence). This CDR3 is built from 14 residues. DNA for the CDR3: TGCAGTGCTAGAGACAGGAGGGCGAATCATGGCTACACCTTC. Amino acid sequence: CSARDRRANHGYTF.

This clonotype was recorded many times. The chain has TRBV7-6 and TRBJ2-1; 8 bases fit TRBD1. The V and J ends lost 5 bases and 6 bases, in that order; junction bases with no gene match: 15. The CDR3 has 17 amino acids. The germline V gene has CDR1 SGHVS and CDR2 FNYEAQ. The CDR3 loop reads CASSGARPGQAINEQFF. For the CDR3, the DNA is TGTGCCAGCAGCGGAGCTAGGCCGGGACAGGCCATCAATGAGCAGTTCTTC.

In this sample, this clonotype turned up a few times. The rearrangement links TRBV19 to TRBJ2-1; D is unresolved. Germline V gives CDR1 LNHDA, CDR2 SQIVND (reference sequence). With 2 bases removed from V and 10 bases from J, the gap between germline ends came to 9 bases. The CDR3 sequence is 12 residues long. DNA for the CDR3: TGTGCCAGTAGTATAAAGAGGTGGGAGCAGTTCTTC. This sequence encodes CASSIKRWEQFF.

This clonotype was recorded at least ten times. The chain recombines TRBV11-3 with TRBJ1-1; D is perhaps TRBD1 (5 bases). Trimming took off 5 bases at V and 5 bases at J, with 15 bases between the two ends. The CDR3 consists of 14 residues. In germline, CDR1 is SGHNT, CDR2 YENEEA. CDR3 nucleotide sequence: TGTGCCAGCAGCGAACGTGGGGGGAAAACTGAAGCTTTCTTT. Its translation: CASSERGGKTEAFF.

CDR3 sequence reads: CASSDYTGSYEQYF. Here the CDR3 DNA reads TGTGCCAGCAGTGACTACACTGGAAGCTACGAGCAGTACTTC. The gene calls are TRBV2 and TRBJ2-7; the D is unclear. CDR3 length equals 14 residues. The V gene's germline CDR1 is SNHLY and CDR2 FYNNEI. Trimming took off 3 bases at V and 3 bases at J, with 12 bases between the two ends.

This clonotype showed up many times. The chain uses TRBV28 and TRBJ2-2, with TRBD2 identical over 10 bases. J gave up 4 bases and V 6 bases, and 8 bases lay outside the gene matches. The CDR3 totals 16 residues. CDR1 is MDHEN and CDR2 is SYDVKM in the germline V gene. The CDR3 loop is CASRPLAGVFTGELFF. CDR3 nucleotide sequence: TGTGCCAGCAGACCTCTAGCGGGAGTCTTCACCGGGGAGCTGTTTTTT.

The V call is TRBV5-8, the J call TRBJ2-2; D may be TRBD1 (6 bases). V lost 2 bases, J lost 6 bases, and 11 bases lay in between. Germline-derived CDR1 and CDR2 are SGHTS and YDEGEE. The CDR3 spans 14 residues. The CDR3 region is CASSLQGNPGELFF. DNA for the CDR3: TGTGCCAGCAGCTTACAGGGAAATCCCGGGGAGCTGTTTTTT.

There are many counts of this clonotype. This chain joins TRBV28 and TRBJ2-7; 7 nucleotides match TRBD1. The CDR3 length is 14 residues. V dropped 6 bases and J dropped 2; count of bases not matched to a gene: 7. Germline V lookup: CDR1 MDHEN, CDR2 SYDVKM. The DNA for the CDR3 is TGTGCCAGCAGCTCGGGACAGTTTACCTACGAGCAGTACTTC. It yields the protein CASSSGQFTYEQYF.

This clonotype was seen only a few times. J is TRBJ2-6 and V is TRBV7-8; TRBD1 matches 8 bases. The CDR3 totals 18 residues. CDR1 SGHVS and CDR2 FQNEAQ come from the germline V gene. Losses at the gene ends were 6 bases for V and 0 bases for J; bases not matched to a gene: 10. Here the CDR3 DNA reads TGTGCCAGCAGACCAAGGTGGGACAGGACCTCTGGGGCCAACGTCCTGACTTTC. Translated: CASRPRWDRTSGANVLTF.

The V gene is TRBV5-1, the J gene TRBJ2-1, with TRBD2 matching over 10 bases. This CDR3 is built from 15 residues. Looked up from germline, CDR1 is SGHRS and CDR2 is YFSETQ. The J segment lost 6 bases and the V segment lost 2 bases, leaving 5 bases of the junction unmatched. The CDR3 coding sequence is TGCGCCAGCAGCTTTCAAGCGGGAGGGGGCAATGAGCAGTTCTTC. Encoded protein: CASSFQAGGGNEQFF.

This clonotype was seen ten or more times. CDR3 region: CASRYLDRSSNQPQHF. The CDR3, as DNA: TGTGCCAGCAGGTATCTCGACAGAAGTAGCAATCAGCCCCAGCATTTT. The chain couples TRBV12-3 or TRBV12-4 to TRBJ1-5; D is possibly TRBD1 (5 bases). Trimming stripped 6 bases from V and 0 bases from J, with 15 bases between. This CDR3 region has 16 residues.

This clonotype has a handful of counts. V usage is TRBV20-1 and J usage is TRBJ2-7; 11 nucleotides align to TRBD2. The CDR3 spans 14 residues. Germline assignment: CDR1 DFQATT and CDR2 SNEGSKA (reference sequence). Losses at the gene ends were 5 bases for V and 1 base for J; bases not matched to a gene: 4. The CDR3 nucleotides read TGCAGTGCTGCGGGACTAGCGGAGTCCTACGAGCAGTACTTC. It yields the protein CSAAGLAESYEQYF.

This sequence joins TRBV4-1 and TRBJ2-7; TRBD1 aligns across 9 bases. Germline trimming cut 4 bases from V and 3 bases from J; bases unmatched to any gene: 7. Per the germline V gene, CDR1 is MGHRA and CDR2 is YSYEKL. This CDR3 has 15 amino acids. Here the CDR3 DNA reads TGCGCCAGCAGCCTGGCCGGGACAGGGTTCTACGAGCAGTACTTC. This gives the protein CASSLAGTGFYEQYF.

This clonotype has a count of ten or more. The rearrangement joins TRBV18 to TRBJ2-7, with unresolved D. The CDR3 length is 14 residues. V lost 2 bases and J lost 2, with 10 bases in between. Per the germline V gene, CDR1 is KGHSH and CDR2 is LQKENI. CDR3 sequence: CASSPADGTYEQYF. The DNA of the CDR3 is TGTGCCAGCTCACCAGCTGACGGAACCTACGAGCAGTACTTC.

This clonotype was detected a few times. The chain carries TRBV6-1 and TRBJ1-1, with 7 bases lining up with TRBD1. The trim removed 5 bases at V and 0 bases at J, leaving 12 bases unmatched. The CDR3 consists of 17 residues. Germline CDR1 is MNHNS and CDR2 is SASEGT. The CDR3 loop reads CASSFKSGTVMNTEAFF. CDR3 bases: TGTGCCAGCAGTTTTAAGTCCGGGACAGTTATGAACACTGAAGCTTTCTTT.